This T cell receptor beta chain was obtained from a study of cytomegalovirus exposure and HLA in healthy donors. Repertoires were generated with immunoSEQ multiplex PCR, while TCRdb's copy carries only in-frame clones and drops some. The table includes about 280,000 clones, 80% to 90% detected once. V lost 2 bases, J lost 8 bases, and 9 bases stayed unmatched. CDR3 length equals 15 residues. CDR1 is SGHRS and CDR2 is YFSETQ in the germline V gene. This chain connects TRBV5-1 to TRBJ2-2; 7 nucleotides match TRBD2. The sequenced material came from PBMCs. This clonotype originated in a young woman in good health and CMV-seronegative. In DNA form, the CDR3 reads TGCGCCAGCAGCTTCAGCGGGGCAAATTTGGGGGAGCTGTTTTTT. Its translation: CASSFSGANLGELFF.